The table lists the clone carrying this T cell receptor beta chain with a count of one. The antigen is undetermined. The V segment lost 5 bases and the J segment 1 base; nucleotides outside the gene matches: 10. Germline V gene data show CDR1 as SEHNR and CDR2 as FQNEAQ (reference sequence). The CDR3 covers 16 residues. As defined, naive CD8 cells were CD45RO-negative and positively selected for CCR7, with terminally differentiated effector memory CD45RA+ cells excluded. This sample is part of a study of shared clonotypes between healthy human individuals. Study information: Used for every donor were three CD4 naive, three CD4 memory, two CD8 naive and one CD8 memory plate. Study findings and constraints: Large depth notwithstanding, sorted-subset sequencing proved incomplete by rarefaction.

Sequenced by immunoSEQ multiplex PCR; TCRdb stores in-frame clones only, minus some. Among around 2.1 million clones listed, about 93% were seen once. This TCR derives from a young man in good health. Some clones in this sample may be carry-over from other donors' samples. The V and J genes are TRBV7-9 and TRBJ2-5, with 7 positions matching TRBD1. What was sequenced was naive CD8+ T cells from PBMCs. The CDR3 DNA reads as TGTGCCAGCAGCCGTGACAGGGTTGGGGGCCAAGAGACCCAGTACTTC. As protein: CASSRDRVGGQETQYF.